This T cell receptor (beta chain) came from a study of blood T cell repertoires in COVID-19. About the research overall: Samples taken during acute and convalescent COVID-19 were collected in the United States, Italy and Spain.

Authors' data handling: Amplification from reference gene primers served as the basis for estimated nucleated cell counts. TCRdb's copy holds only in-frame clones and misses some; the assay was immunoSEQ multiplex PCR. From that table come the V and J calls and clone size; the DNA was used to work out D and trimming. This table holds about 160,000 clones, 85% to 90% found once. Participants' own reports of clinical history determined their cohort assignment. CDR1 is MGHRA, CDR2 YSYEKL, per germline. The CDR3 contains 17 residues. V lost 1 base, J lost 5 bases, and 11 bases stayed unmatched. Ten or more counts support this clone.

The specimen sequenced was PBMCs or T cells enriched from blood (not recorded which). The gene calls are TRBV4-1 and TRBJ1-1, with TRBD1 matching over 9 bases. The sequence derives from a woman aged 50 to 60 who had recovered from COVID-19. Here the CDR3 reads CASSQGYRGRVVTEAFF. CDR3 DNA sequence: TGCGCCAGCAGCCAAGGGTACAGGGGGCGGGTGGTAACTGAAGCTTTCTTT.